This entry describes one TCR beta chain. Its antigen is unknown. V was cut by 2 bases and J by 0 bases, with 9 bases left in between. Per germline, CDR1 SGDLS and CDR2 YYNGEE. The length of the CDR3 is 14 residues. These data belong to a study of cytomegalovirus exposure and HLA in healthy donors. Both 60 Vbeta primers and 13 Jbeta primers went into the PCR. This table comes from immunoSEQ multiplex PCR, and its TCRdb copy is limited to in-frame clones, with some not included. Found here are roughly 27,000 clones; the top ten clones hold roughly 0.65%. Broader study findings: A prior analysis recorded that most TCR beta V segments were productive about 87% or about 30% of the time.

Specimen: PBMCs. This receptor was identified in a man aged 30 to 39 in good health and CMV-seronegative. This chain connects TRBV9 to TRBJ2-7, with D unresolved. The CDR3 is CASSVSLSSYEQYF. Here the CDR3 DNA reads TGTGCCAGCAGCGTGAGCCTGTCCTCCTACGAGCAGTACTTC.